This TCR beta chain appears in the sequencing data of a study of early T cells in non-severe SARS-CoV-2 infection (dated by TCRdb to 2020 to 2022). Describing the broader study: Because TCR sequencing relied on bulk RNA taken from unsorted whole blood, pairing of alpha and beta chains was not possible.

Remarks on this clonotype: Its antigen remains undetermined. No much larger clone is present one base from it, and per-base qualities are unavailable.

Results the study describes overall, beyond this receptor: VDJdb matching was skewed toward anti-spike CD8 responses and likely underestimated virus-specific expansions, missing private and CD4 specificities.

A case-control design nested within a healthcare worker cohort in London, UK, was used, with weekly nasopharyngeal swab PCR tests and blood sampling performed. Healthcare workers were enrolled in the week of the UK lockdown, from 23 to 31 March 2020, and were followed every week for up to about 16 weeks. From the cysteine through the phenylalanine, the CDR3 covers 12 amino acids. Only the CDR3 region is kept as DNA, spanning 36 bases read in frame from base 1. Reading the germline V gene gives CDR1 WSHSY and CDR2 SAAADI. V lost 7 bases and J lost 5 bases; the stretch between them is 11 bases long. Library generation was performed with 5' RACE. The reads were generated on a NextSeq 500. Unique molecular identifiers were attached to individual cDNA molecules in the TCR library protocol so that sequencing error and PCR bias could be corrected. Both TCR alpha and beta chains were sequenced, and tight co-correlation was observed between alpha and beta sequence abundances in each sample. Regarding the original processing steps: V gene, J gene and CDR3 annotation of TCR sequences was performed with Decombinator V4. TCRs were defined as expanded if a significant change between any two time points was detected under a Poisson model with p below 0.0001. Abundances of TCRs were expressed as counts per million after normalisation to the total number of TCRs sequenced in each sample. TRAV1-2 paired with TRAJ12, TRAJ20 or TRAJ33 defined MAIT TCRs, while TRAV10 paired with TRAJ18 defined iNKT TCRs. VDJdb, accessed on 1 November 2021, was searched for TCRs annotated for CMV, EBV and SARS-CoV-2, and TCRs annotated for more than one antigen were excluded. TCRdb trimmed the raw reads at Q25, called clones with MiXCR and kept productive beta chains. Each CDR3 protein gets just one entry, which takes the most common genes and DNA from the rows behind it. The V and J calls here are based on TCRdb, not the publication. For this sample there are some 36,000 distinct CDR3 sequences; about 6.8% appear just once. The ten largest clones capture about 25% of the sample.

This TCR derives from an adult who was a healthcare worker with PCR-confirmed SARS-CoV-2 infection or an uninfected control (not recorded which). The chain employs TRBV10-2 and TRBJ2-5, and perhaps TRBD2 as D gene, on 5 matching bases. The sequencing used whole blood, collected at baseline. The DNA is as follows: TGCGCCAGCATGAGGGCCTCGGAGACCCAGTACTTC. The translation is CASMRASETQYF.